One and the same sample provided the 25 T cell receptor beta chains below, sequenced in a study of T cell repertoires in cytomegalovirus infection. TCRdb processed the reads anew with MiXCR; each CDR3 protein has one entry. The sample holds a few hundred thousand distinct CDR3 sequences; around 15% are singletons and the top ten take around 8.7%. Sequencing was performed on PBMCs. All receptors derive from a human donor in good health (CMV status not recorded). Some clones in this sample may be carry-over from other donors' samples.

The chain recombines TRBV27 with TRBJ1-5; TRBD1 agrees at 7 bases. V was clipped by 7 bases and J by 6 bases; unmatched bases: 9. The germline V gene encodes CDR1 MNHEY and CDR2 SMNVEV (reference sequence). The CDR3 is made up of 14 amino acids. The DNA of the CDR3 is TGTGCCAGCAATAAAGGGGGCGCGGGTCAGCCCCAGCATTTT. It encodes CASNKGGAGQPQHF.

The sample holds many counts of this clonotype. This chain uses TRBV12-3 or TRBV12-4 with TRBJ2-3, with D possibly matching TRBD1 (6 bases). Deletions cut 5 bases from V and 2 bases from J, with 26 bases between. The CDR3 contains 19 residues. CDR3 in DNA: TGTGCCAGCAGTCACGACGGGACAATAACATCCCCATACACAGATACGCAGTATTTT. Its translation is CASSHDGTITSPYTDTQYF.

This clonotype was recorded at least ten times. The rearrangement uses TRBV19 and TRBJ1-1; D is ambiguous. This CDR3 has 13 amino acids. The V end was cut by 3 bases, the J end by 2 bases, with 7 bases between. Germline assignment: CDR1 LNHDA and CDR2 SQIVND (reference sequence). CDR3 nucleotide sequence: TGTGCCAGTAGTATCGGGATTAACACTGAAGCTTTCTTT. Protein product: CASSIGINTEAFF.

This clonotype was found a few times. The chain is built from TRBV6-5 and TRBJ2-6; no reliable D call. The CDR3 consists of 17 residues. Germline values: CDR1 MNHEY, CDR2 SVGAGI. V was shortened by 5 bases and J by 0 bases, with 14 bases between the two germline ends. DNA for the CDR3: TGTGCCAGCAGTCCCAGGACGGGTAGCTCTGGGGCCAACGTCCTGACTTTC. Translating it yields CASSPRTGSSGANVLTF.

This clonotype was recorded at least ten times. J is TRBJ2-2 and V is TRBV7-6; D may be TRBD1 (5 bases). Germline-derived CDR1 and CDR2 are SGHVS and FNYEAQ. Trimming pared 5 bases from V and 4 bases from J, leaving 14 bases between. CDR3 length equals 15 residues. The CDR3 DNA is TGTGCCAGCAGCCCTGAGACAGAACCCACCGGGGAGCTGTTTTTT. It is translated as CASSPETEPTGELFF.

This clonotype was detected a few times. In nucleotides, the CDR3 is TGTGCCAGCAGTTACCAACAGACAAACTTCGCAACTAATGAAAAACTGTTTTTT. This codes for CASSYQQTNFATNEKLFF. The rearrangement links TRBV6-2 or TRBV6-3 to TRBJ1-4; the D is unclear. Per germline, CDR1 MNHEY and CDR2 SVGEGT. The CDR3 runs 18 residues. The germline V and J ends were trimmed by 2 bases and 0 bases, with 16 bases remaining between them.

This clonotype was observed many times. The chain recombines TRBV7-2 with TRBJ2-1; weak D call: TRBD2 (6 bases). The CDR3 loop spans 13 amino acids. Germline assignment: CDR1 SGHTA and CDR2 FQGNSA. V was shortened by 5 bases and J by 6 bases, with 11 bases between the two germline ends. Here the CDR3 DNA reads TGTGCCAGCAGCCGGGACTCCCTCAATGAGCAGTTCTTC. This sequence encodes CASSRDSLNEQFF.

The chain employs TRBV15 and TRBJ2-7; unclear D gene. The CDR3 is 14 amino acids. Trimming shortened V by 0 bases and J by 7 bases, and 13 bases separated the two germline ends. Germline V gene lookup returns CDR1 LNHNV and CDR2 YYDKDF (reference sequence). This CDR3 is CATSRDGGRREQYF. The DNA of the CDR3 is TGTGCCACCAGCAGAGATGGCGGAAGGCGGGAGCAGTACTTC.

The J gene is TRBJ2-2, the V gene TRBV9; D assignment may be TRBD1 or TRBD2 (5 bases each). Deletions cut 4 bases from V and 2 bases from J, with 15 bases between. Germline loops: CDR1 SGDLS, CDR2 YYNGEE. The CDR3 has 16 residues. The CDR3 loop reads CASSLGTHQNTGELFF. The CDR3 nucleotides are TGTGCCAGCAGCCTCGGGACCCACCAAAACACCGGGGAGCTGTTTTTT.

In this sample, this clonotype turned up many times. This chain joins TRBV12-3 or TRBV12-4 and TRBJ1-1; D may be TRBD1 (6 bases). Trimming took off 7 bases at V and 8 bases at J, with 11 bases between the two ends. The CDR3 runs 11 residues. The CDR3 coding sequence is TGTGCCAGCACCATAGGGACAGAAGCTTTCTTT. The encoded protein is CASTIGTEAFF.

Many counts were recorded for this clonotype. The rearrangement joins TRBV13 to TRBJ2-1, with TRBD2 matching 8 bases. CDR3 length equals 15 residues. Germline-derived CDR1 and CDR2 are PRHDT and FYEKMQ (reference sequence). V shed 5 bases and J 8 bases; nucleotides not matched to a gene: 11. DNA of the CDR3: TGTGCCAGCAGCCCCGGTGCTAGCGGGCCCTATGAGCAGTTCTTC. The encoded protein is CASSPGASGPYEQFF.

A word on this clonotype: Possible read error: a much larger clone is one base away. The J gene is TRBJ2-3, the V gene TRBV10-3; 13 positions match TRBD2. Germline-derived CDR1 and CDR2 are ENHRY and SYGVKD. The CDR3 covers 15 residues. The V gene end was trimmed by 10 bases and the J gene end by 3 bases; junction bases not matched to a gene: 7. This chain's CDR3 is CATWTSGSDTDTQYF. Here the CDR3 DNA reads TGTGCCACCTGGACTAGCGGGAGTGATACAGATACGCAGTATTTT.

In its sample, this clonotype was seen many times. The gene calls are TRBV11-2 and TRBJ2-3; the D is unclear. The CDR3 is 13 amino acids. The V end lost 1 base, the J end lost 5 bases, and 7 bases lay between the germline ends. Germline V CDR1 and CDR2: SGHAT, FQNNGV. CDR3 amino acids: CASSLGVGDTQYF. The CDR3 DNA sequence: TGTGCCAGCAGCTTAGGCGTGGGAGATACGCAGTATTTT. Full variable domain (missing parts from reference TRBV11-2 and TRBJ2-3): EAGVAQSPRYKIIEKRQSVAFWCNPISGHATLYWYQQILGQGPKLLIQFQNNGVVDDSQLPKDRFSAERLKGVDSTLKIQPAKLEDSAVYLCASSLGVGDTQYFGPGTRLTVL.

This clonotype was detected a few times. The V call is TRBV28, the J call TRBJ2-2, with D maybe TRBD2 (7 bases). V was trimmed by 0 bases and J by 2 bases, leaving 10 bases between them. Germline V gene sequence: CDR1 MDHEN, CDR2 SYDVKM. This CDR3 has 16 amino acids. This CDR3 is CASSLWAGANTGELFF. Written as DNA, the CDR3 is TGTGCCAGCAGTTTATGGGCGGGGGCCAACACCGGGGAGCTGTTTTTT.

This clonotype was seen at least ten times. The chain carries TRBV2 and TRBJ1-2; no firm D call. This CDR3 has 14 residues. Trimming cost V 7 bases and J 4 bases, with 16 bases left between them. Germline loops: CDR1 SNHLY, CDR2 FYNNEI. CDR3: CASTFRGFVYGYTF. The CDR3 nucleotides are TGTGCCAGCACTTTTAGAGGGTTTGTCTATGGCTACACCTTC.

J is TRBJ2-7 and V is TRBV6-2 or TRBV6-3, with D hard to call. Per germline, CDR1 MNHEY and CDR2 SVGEGT. The V gene lost 0 bases and the J gene lost 0 bases, with 6 bases spanning the gap. This CDR3 is built from 14 residues. The CDR3 DNA reads TGTGCCAGCAGTTACTCATGGGTCTCCTACGAGCAGTACTTC. Protein product: CASSYSWVSYEQYF.

Ten or more counts support this clonotype. The rearrangement links TRBV25-1 to TRBJ1-6; D unclear. The CDR3 is 13 amino acids. V lost 9 bases and J 10 bases, leaving 16 bases between the germline ends. Germline V gene sequence: CDR1 MGHDK, CDR2 SYGVNS. The CDR3 loop reads CASSTAARSPLHF. DNA for the CDR3: TGTGCCAGTAGCACCGCAGCCCGATCACCCCTCCACTTT.

The chain couples TRBV18 to TRBJ2-3, with D possibly matching TRBD2 (5 bases). With 3 bases removed from V and 3 bases from J, the gap between germline ends came to 16 bases. The CDR3 runs 16 residues. The germline CDR1 and CDR2 sequences are KGHSH and LQKENI. The CDR3 sequence is CASSPRARTWTDTQYF. The CDR3 bases are TGTGCCAGCTCACCCCGGGCGAGGACTTGGACAGATACGCAGTATTTT.

This clonotype has just a few counts. The chain joins TRBV12-3 or TRBV12-4 to TRBJ1-4, with TRBD1 matching 8 bases. The CDR3 sequence is 14 residues long. J gave up 2 bases and V 10 bases, and 6 bases lay outside the gene matches. The CDR3 here is CATTGDRTNEKLFF. For the CDR3, the DNA is TGTGCCACCACGGGGGACAGGACTAATGAAAAACTGTTTTTT.

The V and J genes are TRBV12-3 or TRBV12-4 and TRBJ1-1; no reliable D call. Trimming pared 3 bases from V and 1 base from J, leaving 9 bases between. The CDR3 is 14 residues long. CDR3 protein: CASSFRTKNTEAFF. In nucleotides, the CDR3 is TGTGCCAGCAGTTTCCGCACAAAGAACACTGAAGCTTTCTTT.

The chain combines TRBV29-1 with TRBJ1-2; D is perhaps TRBD1 (6 bases). Germline CDR1 is SQVTM and CDR2 is ANQGSEA. Trimming left V 6 bases short and J 3 bases short, with 17 bases between. The CDR3 totals 14 residues. The CDR3 nucleotides are TGCAGCGTGGCGGGGGGCCGTACGGACTATGGCTACACCTTC. It yields the protein CSVAGGRTDYGYTF.

The CDR3 protein is CASSDRWDRGNDEQFF. The CDR3 DNA follows: TGTGCCAGCAGTGACCGTTGGGACAGAGGTAACGATGAGCAGTTCTTC. The chain combines TRBV6-5 with TRBJ2-1; 7 bases map to TRBD1. The CDR3 sequence is 16 residues long. Per germline, CDR1 MNHEY and CDR2 SVGAGI. Losses at the gene ends were 5 bases for V and 8 bases for J; bases not matched to a gene: 15.

There are many counts of this clonotype. The CDR3 here is CASSADRLSNQPQHF. The CDR3 nucleotides read TGTGCCAGCAGTGCTGACAGGCTTAGCAATCAGCCCCAGCATTTT. The chain is built from TRBV2 and TRBJ1-5; D is possibly TRBD1 (6 bases). Germline V gene sequence: CDR1 SNHLY, CDR2 FYNNEI. V was clipped by 4 bases and J by 0 bases, with 10 bases between them. The CDR3 consists of 15 residues.

The chain employs TRBV4-1 and TRBJ1-1; no firm D call. V lost 3 bases and J lost 1, with 12 bases in between. The length of the CDR3 is 15 residues. CDR1 is MGHRA, CDR2 YSYEKL, per germline. CDR3 residues: CASSQDDGKNTEAFF. DNA of the CDR3: TGCGCCAGCAGCCAGGACGACGGGAAGAACACTGAAGCTTTCTTT.

This clonotype was detected many times. The rearrangement joins TRBV7-9 to TRBJ2-7; D might be TRBD1 (6 bases). The germline CDR1 and CDR2 sequences are SEHNR and FQNEAQ (reference sequence). Trimming shortened V by 8 bases and J by 2 bases, and 13 bases separated the two germline ends. This CDR3 contains 13 residues. The CDR3 nucleotides are TGTGCCAGCCGAAGCGACAGGACCTACGAGCAGTACGTC. Encoded protein: CASRSDRTYEQYV.